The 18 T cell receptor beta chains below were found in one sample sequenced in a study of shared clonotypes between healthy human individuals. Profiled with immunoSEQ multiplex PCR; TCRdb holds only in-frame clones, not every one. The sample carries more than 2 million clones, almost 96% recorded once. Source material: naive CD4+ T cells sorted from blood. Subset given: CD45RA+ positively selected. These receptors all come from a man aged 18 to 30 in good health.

The CDR3 sequence: CASSFSGTGGSEAFF. The CDR3 nucleotides are TGTGCCAGCAGTTTCTCCGGGACAGGGGGCTCTGAAGCTTTCTTT. V and J are TRBV28 and TRBJ1-1, with 12 positions matching TRBD1. Germline loops: CDR1 MDHEN, CDR2 SYDVKM. V dropped 3 bases and J dropped 6; count of bases not matched to a gene: 5. The CDR3 consists of 15 residues.

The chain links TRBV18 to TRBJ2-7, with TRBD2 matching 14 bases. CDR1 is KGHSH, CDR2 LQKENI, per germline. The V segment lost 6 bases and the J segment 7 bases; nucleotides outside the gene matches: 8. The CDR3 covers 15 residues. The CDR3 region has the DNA TGTGCCAGCTCCCGACTAGCGGGAGGGAAGGAGGAGCAGTACTTC. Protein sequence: CASSRLAGGKEEQYF. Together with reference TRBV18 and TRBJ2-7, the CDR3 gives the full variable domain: NAGVMQNPRHLVRRRGQEARLRCSPMKGHSHVYWYRQLPEEGLKFMVYLQKENIIDESGMPKERFSAEFPKEGPSILRIQQVVRGDSAAYFCASSRLAGGKEEQYFGPGTRLTVT.

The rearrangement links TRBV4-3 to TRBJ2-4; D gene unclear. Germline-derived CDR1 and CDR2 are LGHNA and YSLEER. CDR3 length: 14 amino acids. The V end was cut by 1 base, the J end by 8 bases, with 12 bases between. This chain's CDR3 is CASSQGPGSDIQYF. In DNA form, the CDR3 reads TGCGCCAGCAGCCAAGGACCTGGGTCGGACATTCAGTACTTC.

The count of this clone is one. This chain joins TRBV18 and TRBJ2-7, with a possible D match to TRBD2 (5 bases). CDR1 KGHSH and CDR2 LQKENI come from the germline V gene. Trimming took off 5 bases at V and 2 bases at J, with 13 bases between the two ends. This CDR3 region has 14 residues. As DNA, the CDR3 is TGTGCCAGCTCATCTCAGACGGGAACCTACGAGCAGTACTTC. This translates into CASSSQTGTYEQYF.

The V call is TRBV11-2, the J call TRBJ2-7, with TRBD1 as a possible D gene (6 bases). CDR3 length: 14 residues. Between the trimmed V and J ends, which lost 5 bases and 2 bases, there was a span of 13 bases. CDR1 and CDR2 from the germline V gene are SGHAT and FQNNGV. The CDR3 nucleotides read TGTGCCAGCAGCGCCGGGACATCCCCCTACGAGCAGTACTTC. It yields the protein CASSAGTSPYEQYF.

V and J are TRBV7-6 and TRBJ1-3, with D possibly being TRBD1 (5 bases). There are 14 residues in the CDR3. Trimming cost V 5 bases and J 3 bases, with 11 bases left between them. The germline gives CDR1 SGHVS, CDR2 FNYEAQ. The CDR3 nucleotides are TGTGCCAGCAGCCCACGGCAGGGTGGAAACACCATATATTTT. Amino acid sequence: CASSPRQGGNTIYF. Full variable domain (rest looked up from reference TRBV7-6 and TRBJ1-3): GAGVSQSPRYKVTKRGQDVALRCDPISGHVSLYWYRQALGQGPEFLTYFNYEAQQDKSGLPNDRFSAERPEGSISTLTIQRTEQRDSAMYRCASSPRQGGNTIYFGEGSWLTVV.

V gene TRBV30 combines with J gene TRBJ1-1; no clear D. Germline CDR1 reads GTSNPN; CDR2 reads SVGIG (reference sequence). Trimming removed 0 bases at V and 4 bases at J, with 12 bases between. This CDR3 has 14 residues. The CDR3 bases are TGTGCCTGGAGTGTAGCGCGTGCGGGCACTGAAGCTTTCTTT. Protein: CAWSVARAGTEAFF.

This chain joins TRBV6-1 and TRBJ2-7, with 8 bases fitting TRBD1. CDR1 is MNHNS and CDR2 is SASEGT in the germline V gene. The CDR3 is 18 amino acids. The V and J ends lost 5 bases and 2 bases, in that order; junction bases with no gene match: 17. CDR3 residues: CASSKGTGLGLNAYEQYF. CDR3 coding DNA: TGTGCCAGCAGTAAAGGGACAGGCCTCGGACTCAACGCCTACGAGCAGTACTTC.

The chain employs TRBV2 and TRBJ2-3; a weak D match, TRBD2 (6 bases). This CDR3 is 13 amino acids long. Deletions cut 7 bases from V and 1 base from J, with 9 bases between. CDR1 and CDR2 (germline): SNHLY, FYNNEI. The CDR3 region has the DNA TGTGCCAGCATCGGGAGTGGCACAGATACGCAGTATTTT. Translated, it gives CASIGSGTDTQYF.

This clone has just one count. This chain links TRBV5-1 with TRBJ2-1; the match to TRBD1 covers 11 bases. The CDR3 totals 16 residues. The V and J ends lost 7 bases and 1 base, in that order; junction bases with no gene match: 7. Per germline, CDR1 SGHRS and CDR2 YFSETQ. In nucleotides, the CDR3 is TGCGCCAGCCGGATTGGGACAGGGGGTTCCTACAATGAGCAGTTCTTC. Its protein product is CASRIGTGGSYNEQFF.

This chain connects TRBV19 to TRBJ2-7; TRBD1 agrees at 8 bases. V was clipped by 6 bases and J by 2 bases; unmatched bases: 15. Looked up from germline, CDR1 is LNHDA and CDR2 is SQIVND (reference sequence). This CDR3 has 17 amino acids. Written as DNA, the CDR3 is TGTGCCAGTAGCAGTCCCCCCGGGACAGGCCCTACCTACGAGCAGTACTTC. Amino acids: CASSSPPGTGPTYEQYF.

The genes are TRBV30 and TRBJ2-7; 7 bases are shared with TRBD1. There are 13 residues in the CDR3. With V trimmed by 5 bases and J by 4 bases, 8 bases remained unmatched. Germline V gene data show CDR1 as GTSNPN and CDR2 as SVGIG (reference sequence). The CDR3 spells CAWSRDRPYEQYF. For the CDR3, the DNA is TGTGCCTGGTCCCGGGACAGACCTTACGAGCAGTACTTC.

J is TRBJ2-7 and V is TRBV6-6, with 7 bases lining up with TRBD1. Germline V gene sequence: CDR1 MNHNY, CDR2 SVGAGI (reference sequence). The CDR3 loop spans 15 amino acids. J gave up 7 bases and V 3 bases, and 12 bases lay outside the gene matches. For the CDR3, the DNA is TGTGCCAGCAGTTATCAAGAGGGGGCATGGCGGGAGCAGTACTTC. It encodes CASSYQEGAWREQYF.

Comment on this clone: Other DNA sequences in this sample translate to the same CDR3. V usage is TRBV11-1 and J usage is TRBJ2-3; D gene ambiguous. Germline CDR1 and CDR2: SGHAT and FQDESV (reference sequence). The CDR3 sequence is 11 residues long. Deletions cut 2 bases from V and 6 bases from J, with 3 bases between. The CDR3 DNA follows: TGTGCCAGCAGCTTAACCGATACGCAGTATTTT. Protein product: CASSLTDTQYF. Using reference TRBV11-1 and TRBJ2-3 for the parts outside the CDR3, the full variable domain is EAEVAQSPRYKITEKSQAVAFWCDPISGHATLYWYRQILGQGPELLVQFQDESVVDDSQLPKDRFSAERLKGVDSTLKIQPAELGDSAMYLCASSLTDTQYFGPGTRLTVL.

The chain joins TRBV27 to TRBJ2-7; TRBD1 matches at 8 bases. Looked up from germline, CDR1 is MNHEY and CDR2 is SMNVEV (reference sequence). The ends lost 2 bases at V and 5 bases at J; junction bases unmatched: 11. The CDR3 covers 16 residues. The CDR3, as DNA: TGTGCCAGCAGTTTACAGGGGGCAGGGAAACTCAACGAGCAGTACTTC. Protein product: CASSLQGAGKLNEQYF.

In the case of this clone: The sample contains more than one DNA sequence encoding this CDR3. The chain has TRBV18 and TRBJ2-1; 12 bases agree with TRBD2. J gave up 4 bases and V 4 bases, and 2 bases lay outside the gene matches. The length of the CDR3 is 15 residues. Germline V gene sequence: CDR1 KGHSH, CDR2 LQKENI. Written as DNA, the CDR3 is TGTGCCAGCTCACTTGGACTAGCGGGATACAATGAGCAGTTCTTC. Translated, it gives CASSLGLAGYNEQFF.

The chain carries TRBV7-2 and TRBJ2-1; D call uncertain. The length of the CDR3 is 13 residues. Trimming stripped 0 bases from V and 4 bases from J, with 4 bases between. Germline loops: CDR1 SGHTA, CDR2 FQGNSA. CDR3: CASSLAFYNEQFF. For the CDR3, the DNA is TGTGCCAGCAGCTTAGCGTTTTACAATGAGCAGTTCTTC.

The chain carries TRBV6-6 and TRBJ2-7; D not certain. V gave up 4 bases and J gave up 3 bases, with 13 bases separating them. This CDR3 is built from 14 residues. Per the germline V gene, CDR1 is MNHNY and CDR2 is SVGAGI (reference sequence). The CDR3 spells CASSWNSGSYEQYF. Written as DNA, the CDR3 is TGTGCCAGCAGTTGGAACAGTGGCAGCTACGAGCAGTACTTC.